This is a list of T cell receptor beta chains from one sample in a study of T-cell memory formation after mild COVID-19. TCRdb analysed the 5' RACE reads with MiXCR anew, one entry per CDR3 protein. The sample has 560,000 or so distinct CDR3 sequences, around a sixth seen once; the top ten hold 8.1%. The sequencing sample was made of PBMCs or a T cell subset sorted from them (not recorded which). The source is an adult woman who had mild COVID-19 (a few samples of this study predate the infection). Cell type and time point are not known. CDR3s include the opening cysteine and the closing phenylalanine or tryptophan. D genes are given only for firm matches. Clone size appears in some rows only: once, few, many, or a class for an expanded clone.

clone_size cdr3_length j_call d_call v_call cdr3_aa cdr3_nt
NA 14 TRBJ2-5 NA TRBV7-8 CASSLDLVEETQYF TGTGCCAGCAGCTTAGATCTTGTAGAAGAGACCCAGTACTTC
few 17 TRBJ2-5 TRBD2 TRBV25-1 CASSEMHDGRASETQYF TGTGCCAGCAGTGAGATGCATGACGGGAGGGCCTCGGAGACCCAGTACTTC
few 15 TRBJ2-3 NA TRBV19 CASSIPGPRTDTQYF TGTGCCAGTAGTATTCCGGGGCCTCGCACAGATACGCAGTATTTT
NA 14 TRBJ2-2 NA TRBV12-3/TRBV12-4 CASSFQENTGELFF TGTGCCAGCAGTTTTCAGGAGAACACCGGGGAGCTGTTTTTT
few 14 TRBJ2-1 NA TRBV10-3 CAADSGRTPNEQFF TGTGCCGCCGATAGCGGCAGGACTCCCAATGAGCAGTTCTTC
NA 13 TRBJ1-2 TRBD1 TRBV9 CASSFRDRDTYTF TGTGCCAGCAGCTTCCGGGACAGGGACACCTACACCTTC
NA 15 TRBJ1-6 NA TRBV6-6 CASSYETAYNSPLHF TGTGCCAGCAGTTACGAGACCGCCTATAATTCACCCCTCCACTTT
NA 15 TRBJ1-2 NA TRBV5-5 CASSFLDSAYYGYTF TGTGCCAGCAGCTTTTTGGACAGCGCTTACTATGGCTACACCTTC
NA 15 TRBJ2-2 TRBD1 TRBV25-1 CASSGDRVLTGELFF TGTGCCAGCAGTGGCGACAGGGTCCTCACCGGGGAGCTGTTTTTT
few 19 TRBJ1-2 TRBD1 TRBV7-9 CASSLGRDRGPIANYGYTF TGTGCCAGCAGCTTAGGCCGGGACAGGGGGCCGATAGCTAACTATGGCTACACCTTC
NA 13 TRBJ1-2 NA TRBV20-1 CSARAHRASPYTF TGCAGTGCTAGAGCTCACAGGGCCTCACCGTACACCTTC
many 16 TRBJ2-5 NA TRBV6-5 CASSYSGSIEEETQYF TGTGCCAGCAGTTACTCGGGTTCAATAGAGGAAGAGACCCAGTACTTC
many 14 TRBJ1-1 NA TRBV30 CACGLGRLGSEAFF TGTGCCTGCGGCCTGGGGAGACTGGGGTCTGAAGCTTTCTTT
few 15 TRBJ1-5 TRBD1 TRBV12-3/TRBV12-4 CASSSGGDRYQPQHF TGTGCCAGCAGTTCAGGGGGCGATCGGTATCAGCCCCAGCATTTT
few 13 TRBJ1-2 TRBD1 TRBV20-1 CSASRQGAEGYTF TGCAGTGCCTCTAGACAGGGGGCTGAGGGCTACACCTTC
NA 14 TRBJ1-2 TRBD1 TRBV7-9 CASRLQGGNYGYTF TGTGCCAGCAGACTACAGGGGGGGAACTATGGCTACACCTTC
NA 13 TRBJ2-7 NA TRBV7-6 CASSLDTTYEQYF TGTGCCAGCAGCTTAGATACAACCTACGAGCAGTACTTC
NA 13 TRBJ2-7 NA TRBV5-1 CASSYIQGGEQYF TGCGCCAGCAGCTATATCCAGGGGGGCGAGCAGTACTTC
few 15 TRBJ1-1 TRBD1 TRBV12-3/TRBV12-4 CASSPPQGFGTEAFF TGTGCCAGCAGTCCACCACAGGGGTTTGGCACTGAAGCTTTCTTT
NA 13 TRBJ2-7 NA TRBV12-3/TRBV12-4 CASSLGEGYRQYF TGTGCCAGCAGTTTGGGGGAAGGATATCGGCAGTACTTC
NA 15 TRBJ2-7 TRBD1 TRBV5-4 CASSLVQGGPYEQYF TGTGCCAGCAGCTTGGTACAGGGGGGCCCCTACGAGCAGTACTTC
few 15 TRBJ2-1 TRBD2 TRBV9 CASSSGTSAYNEQFF TGTGCCAGCAGCTCAGGGACTAGCGCTTACAATGAGCAGTTCTTC